The text below deals with one T cell receptor beta chain. This entry belongs to a study of technical replicates of blood from a few donors. Trimming removed 4 bases at V and 5 bases at J, with 9 bases between. The CDR3 loop spans 12 amino acids. Germline assignment: CDR1 SGHTA and CDR2 FQGNSA. Only in-frame clones appear in the TCRdb table, and some are missing; sequencing was by immunoSEQ multiplex PCR. The sample yields tens of thousands of clones, 93% seen once. V is TRBV7-2 and J is TRBJ2-7; D uncertain. Specimen: T cells isolated from PBMCs. The receptor's source is a human donor in good health. CDR3 sequence (DNA): TGTGCCAGCAGCTACCGAAAGCACGAGCAGTACTTC. This translates into CASSYRKHEQYF. The whole variable domain, filled in from reference TRBV7-2 and TRBJ2-7, reads GAGVSQSPSNKVTEKGKDVELRCDPISGHTALYWYRQSLGQGLEFLIYFQGNSAPDKSGLPSDRFSAERTGGSVSTLTIQRTQQEDSAVYLCASSYRKHEQYFGPGTRLTVT.